The rows below give T cell receptor beta chains drawn from one sample of a study of pediatric ulcerative colitis. TCRdb keeps only in-frame clones here, not all; method: immunoSEQ multiplex PCR. The table lists roughly 49,000 clones, around 81% of them singletons, with roughly 3.4% in the top ten. Sample: gut tissue. These receptor sequences come from a girl between 5 and 17 years old with moderate ulcerative colitis. Each CDR3 is given with its conserved first and last residue. D genes are given only for firm matches. Clone sizes are given selectively: once, few, many, or a class where the clone is expanded.

TRBJ2-2 | TRBD2 | TRBV29-1 | . | CSVEAGAGELFF | TGCAGCGTTGAGGCGGGAGCCGGGGAGCTGTTTTTT
TRBJ1-2 | . | TRBV30 | . | CAWSPGLAYGYTF | TGTGCCTGGAGTCCAGGGCTTGCGTATGGCTACACCTTC
TRBJ2-1 | TRBD2 | TRBV15 | few | CATRGTSGKNEQFF | TGTGCCACCAGGGGGACTAGCGGGAAGAATGAGCAGTTCTTC
TRBJ2-3 | . | TRBV19 | . | CASSISGYFTDTQYF | TGTGCCAGTAGTATATCAGGGTACTTCACAGATACGCAGTATTTT
TRBJ1-1 | . | TRBV5-1 | . | CASSLRDGNTEAFF | TGCGCCAGCAGCTTGCGGGACGGGAACACTGAAGCTTTCTTT
TRBJ2-2 | TRBD2 | TRBV7-3 | . | CASSVESGDTGELFF | TGTGCCAGCAGCGTCGAGAGCGGGGATACCGGGGAGCTGTTTTTT
TRBJ1-5 | . | TRBV19 | . | CASSPGWSSNQPQHF | TGTGCCAGTAGTCCTGGGTGGTCGAGCAATCAGCCCCAGCATTTT
TRBJ2-7 | . | TRBV21-1 | . | CASSKWTRAVFYEQYF | TGTGCCAGCAGCAAGTGGACTCGCGCGGTCTTCTACGAGCAGTACTTC
TRBJ1-2 | TRBD1 | TRBV6-5 | . | CASSDDRVHGYTF | TGTGCCAGCAGTGACGACAGGGTGCATGGCTACACCTTC
TRBJ1-5 | . | TRBV6-7 | few | CASSPDRTNQPQHF | TGTGCCAGCAGTCCAGACAGGACCAATCAGCCCCAGCATTTT
TRBJ2-7 | . | TRBV10-3 | few | CAISGGSYEQYF | TGTGCCATCAGTGGTGGAAGCTACGAGCAGTACTTC
TRBJ1-1 | . | TRBV28 | . | CASSTIMDLNTEAFF | TGTGCCAGCAGTACTATAATGGACCTGAACACTGAAGCTTTCTTT
TRBJ2-3 | . | TRBV7-6 | . | CASSLDPQGSPDTQYF | TGTGCCAGCAGCTTAGACCCCCAGGGATCACCAGATACGCAGTATTTT
TRBJ1-5 | . | TRBV18 | . | CASSPNYASSNQPQHF | TGTGCCAGCTCACCAAATTATGCCAGTAGTAATCAGCCCCAGCATTTT
TRBJ1-4 | . | TRBV28 | . | CASSSDSPTNEKLFF | TGTGCCAGCAGTTCCGACAGCCCAACTAATGAAAAACTGTTTTTT
TRBJ1-2 | . | TRBV9 | . | CASSAETSYTF | TGTGCCAGCAGCGCCGAGACATCCTACACCTTC
TRBJ2-1 | TRBD2 | TRBV11-2 | . | CASSLSGGSSYNEQFF | TGTGCCAGCAGCTTAAGCGGGGGGAGCTCCTACAATGAGCAGTTCTTC
TRBJ1-1 | . | TRBV6-6 | once | CASSPDPRDTEAFF | TGTGCCAGCAGTCCCGACCCCAGGGACACTGAAGCTTTCTTT
TRBJ2-4 | TRBD2 | TRBV6-5 | once | CASSSTGEGKNIQYF | TGTGCCAGCAGTTCGACGGGGGAGGGCAAAAACATTCAGTACTTC
TRBJ2-2 | TRBD2 | TRBV11-2 | few | CASSSRASGGELFF | TGTGCCAGCAGCTCGAGGGCTAGCGGCGGGGAGCTGTTTTTT
TRBJ1-2 | TRBD1 | TRBV5-8 | . | CASSSRQGAFYGYTF | TGTGCCAGCAGCTCGAGACAGGGGGCTTTCTATGGCTACACCTTC
TRBJ1-4 | TRBD1 | TRBV27 | . | CASSLPPGTVGGEKLFF | TGTGCCAGCAGTTTACCTCCCGGGACAGTCGGGGGTGAAAAACTGTTTTTT
TRBJ2-7 | TRBD1 | TRBV11-3 | . | CASSIGQGSYEQYF | TGTGCCAGCAGCATAGGACAGGGCTCCTACGAGCAGTACTTC
TRBJ2-3 | . | TRBV5-1 | . | CASSDLGSQTDTQYF | TGCGCCAGCAGCGACCTCGGGTCCCAGACAGATACGCAGTATTTT
TRBJ1-1 | . | TRBV28 | . | CASSLTALLSQGNTEAFF | TGTGCCAGCAGTCTCACGGCCCTTCTATCGCAGGGTAACACTGAAGCTTTCTTT
TRBJ2-3 | . | TRBV5-6 | . | CASSTGTLGTQYF | TGTGCCAGCAGCACCGGGACACTCGGTACGCAGTATTTT
TRBJ2-2 | . | TRBV2 | . | CASITLTSGPNTGELFF | TGTGCCAGCATTACGCTGACGAGCGGACCGAACACCGGGGAGCTGTTTTTT
TRBJ2-7 | TRBD2 | TRBV27 | once | CASSLMREWGGGYEQYF | TGTGCCAGCAGTTTAATGCGGGAGTGGGGCGGGGGCTACGAGCAGTACTTC
TRBJ1-1 | . | TRBV5-6 | . | CASTYRARDTEAFF | TGTGCCAGCACTTACAGGGCGCGCGACACTGAAGCTTTCTTT
TRBJ2-5 | . | TRBV30 | . | CAWSRQNVETQYF | TGTGCCTGGAGTAGGCAGAATGTCGAGACCCAGTACTTC
TRBJ1-5 | . | TRBV19 | . | CASTRTVNQPQHF | TGTGCCAGTACCCGGACGGTCAATCAGCCCCAGCATTTT
TRBJ1-1 | . | TRBV19 | . | CASSIGSEATEAFF | TGTGCCAGTAGTATTGGGAGCGAAGCCACTGAAGCTTTCTTT
TRBJ2-7 | . | TRBV5-1 | . | CASSLGLEERITYEQYF | TGCGCCAGCAGCTTGGGGCTAGAGGAGCGAATCACCTACGAGCAGTACTTC
TRBJ2-1 | TRBD2 | TRBV4-2 | . | CASSQDLAGGHDEQFF | TGTGCCAGCAGCCAGGACCTAGCGGGGGGGCACGATGAGCAGTTCTTC
TRBJ1-6 | . | TRBV7-2 | few | CASSSQGYSSPLHF | TGTGCCAGCAGCAGCCAGGGGTATAGTTCACCCCTCCACTTT
TRBJ1-1 | . | TRBV28 | few | CASSLLPGTEAFF | TGTGCCAGCAGTCTCCTTCCCGGCACTGAAGCTTTCTTT
TRBJ2-7 | TRBD2 | TRBV7-2 | . | CASSPGLAAYEQYF | TGTGCCAGCAGCCCCGGACTAGCGGCCTACGAGCAGTACTTC
TRBJ1-1 | . | TRBV6-5 | . | CASSYTSWGGETEAFF | TGTGCCAGCAGTTACACCTCGTGGGGGGGAGAGACTGAAGCTTTCTTT
TRBJ2-3 | . | TRBV13 | . | CASSLEGGGDTQYF | TGTGCCAGCAGCTTAGAAGGGGGTGGAGATACGCAGTATTTT